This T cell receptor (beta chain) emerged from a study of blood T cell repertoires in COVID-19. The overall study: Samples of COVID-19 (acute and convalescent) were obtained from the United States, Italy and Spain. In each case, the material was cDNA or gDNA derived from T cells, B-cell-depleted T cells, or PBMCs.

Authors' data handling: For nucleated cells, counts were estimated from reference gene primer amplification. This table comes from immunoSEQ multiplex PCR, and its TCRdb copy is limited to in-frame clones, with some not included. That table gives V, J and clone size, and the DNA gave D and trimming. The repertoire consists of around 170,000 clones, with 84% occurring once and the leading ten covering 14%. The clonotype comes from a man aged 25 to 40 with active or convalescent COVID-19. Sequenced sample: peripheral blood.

Written as DNA, the CDR3 is TGTGCCAGCAGCCACTCCTCTTGGGGACAGGGGCGGAACACCGGGGAGCTGTTTTTT. Its translation: CASSHSSWGQGRNTGELFF. The chain employs TRBV5-5 and TRBJ2-2, with 10 nucleotides matching TRBD1. The CDR3 loop spans 19 amino acids. Germline-derived CDR1 and CDR2 are SGHKS and YYEKEE (reference sequence). The V and J ends lost 4 bases and 1 base, in that order; junction bases with no gene match: 13.